These 11 T cell receptor beta chains were sequenced from one sample in a study of blood T cell repertoires in COVID-19. TCRdb's copy holds only in-frame clones and misses some; the assay was immunoSEQ multiplex PCR. Of about 330,000 clones in the sample, roughly 87% were seen once. Sequenced input: peripheral blood. All receptors come from a man in his thirties or forties with COVID-19, enrolled during active disease.

This clone was recorded once. CDR3 sequence: CASSLGQAETQYF. The DNA of the CDR3 is TGTGCCAGCAGTTTGGGACAGGCGGAGACCCAGTACTTC. This sequence joins TRBV28 and TRBJ2-5; TRBD1 matches 8 bases. The V and J ends lost 3 bases and 5 bases, in that order; junction bases with no gene match: 2. The CDR3 totals 13 residues. Germline loops: CDR1 MDHEN, CDR2 SYDVKM. Looking up the rest from reference TRBV28 and TRBJ2-5 gives the full variable domain: DVKVTQSSRYLVKRTGEKVFLECVQDMDHENMFWYRQDPGLGLRLIYFSYDVKMKEKGDIPEGYSVSREKKERFSLILESASTNQTSMYLCASSLGQAETQYFGPGTRLLVL.

The chain links TRBV27 to TRBJ2-1, with TRBD2 matching over 10 bases. The length of the CDR3 is 16 residues. Trimming at V came to 3 bases and at J to 3 bases, leaving 5 bases not matched to a gene. Per the germline V gene, CDR1 is MNHEY and CDR2 is SMNVEV (reference sequence). The CDR3 sequence: CASSLASGRGYNEQFF. In nucleotides, the CDR3 is TGTGCCAGCAGTTTGGCAAGCGGGAGGGGCTACAATGAGCAGTTCTTC.

V and J are TRBV5-1 and TRBJ2-7; 11 bases match TRBD2. The ends lost 0 bases at V and 2 bases at J; junction bases unmatched: 7. The CDR3 runs to 17 residues. CDR1 and CDR2 from the germline V gene are SGHRS and YFSETQ. The CDR3 is CASSLAGLAGGTYEQYF. The DNA for the CDR3 is TGCGCCAGCAGCTTGGCGGGGCTAGCGGGAGGAACCTACGAGCAGTACTTC.

The chain joins TRBV4-1 to TRBJ2-5, with 9 bases that match TRBD1. The junction had 6 bases not matched to a gene; V was cut back by 2 bases and J by 5 bases. Germline V gene data show CDR1 as MGHRA and CDR2 as YSYEKL. This CDR3 region has 15 residues. In nucleotides, the CDR3 is TGCGCCAGCAGCCAACCCGGGACAGGGAAGGAGACCCAGTACTTC. Encoded protein: CASSQPGTGKETQYF.

This chain links TRBV25-1 with TRBJ2-5, with 8 bases aligning to TRBD2. Losses at the gene ends were 6 bases for V and 6 bases for J; bases not matched to a gene: 12. The CDR3 loop spans 15 amino acids. Germline assignment: CDR1 MGHDK and CDR2 SYGVNS. This CDR3 is CASSVLAETQQTQYF. For the CDR3, the DNA is TGTGCCAGCAGCGTACTAGCGGAAACCCAGCAGACCCAGTACTTC.

The chain uses TRBV19 and TRBJ1-1; TRBD1 is a possible D gene (5 bases). Germline values: CDR1 LNHDA, CDR2 SQIVND (reference sequence). CDR3 size: 14 residues. V lost 6 bases and J lost 3, with 14 bases in between. In DNA form, the CDR3 reads TGTGCCAGTAGCCGGAGCCCGGGGGACACTGAAGCTTTCTTT. Translated, it gives CASSRSPGDTEAFF.

The CDR3 spells CASSLSGLETQYF. CDR3 nucleotides: TGTGCCAGCAGCCTCAGTGGCCTGGAGACCCAGTACTTC. The chain carries TRBV11-2 and TRBJ2-5; D not resolved. V was cut by 5 bases and J by 5 bases, with 12 bases left in between. Germline assignment: CDR1 SGHAT and CDR2 FQNNGV. There are 13 residues in the CDR3.

The chain couples TRBV2 to TRBJ2-1, with D possibly being TRBD2 (5 bases). Deletions cut 5 bases from V and 4 bases from J, with 12 bases between. Germline V gene lookup returns CDR1 SNHLY and CDR2 FYNNEI. The CDR3 is 14 amino acids. CDR3 sequence: CASSRTSGYNEQFF. CDR3 sequence (DNA): TGTGCCAGCAGTCGGACTTCGGGGTACAATGAGCAGTTCTTC.

The chain joins TRBV19 to TRBJ1-5; weak D call: TRBD1 (5 bases). Trimming left V 1 base short and J 6 bases short, with 13 bases between. The CDR3 loop spans 15 amino acids. Germline lookup yields CDR1 LNHDA and CDR2 SQIVND (reference sequence). CDR3 bases: TGTGCCAGTAGTATAGTTGAGGCAGGGCTTCAGCCCCAGCATTTT. It encodes CASSIVEAGLQPQHF.

The V call is TRBV7-3, the J call TRBJ2-5; D might be TRBD2 (6 bases). The CDR3 is 15 residues long. The germline V gene has CDR1 SGHTA and CDR2 FQGTGA. Between the trimmed V and J ends, which lost 1 base and 0 bases, there was a span of 9 bases. The CDR3 DNA sequence: TGTGCCAGCAGCTTAATTGGGGGGAACCAAGAGACCCAGTACTTC. Encoded protein: CASSLIGGNQETQYF.

The CDR3 coding sequence is TGTGCCAGCAGCGTAGCCCCCGCCTACCTGAGGGGAGGCTATGGCTACACCTTC. Residues: CASSVAPAYLRGGYGYTF. The chain uses TRBV9 and TRBJ1-2; D perhaps matches TRBD1 (5 bases). The length of the CDR3 is 18 residues. Between the trimmed V and J ends, which lost 0 bases and 4 bases, there was a span of 22 bases. Germline-derived CDR1 and CDR2 are SGDLS and YYNGEE. Looking up the rest from reference TRBV9 and TRBJ1-2 gives the full variable domain: DSGVTQTPKHLITATGQRVTLRCSPRSGDLSVYWYQQSLDQGLQFLIQYYNGEERAKGNILERFSAQQFPDLHSELNLSSLELGDSALYFCASSVAPAYLRGGYGYTFGSGTRLTVV.